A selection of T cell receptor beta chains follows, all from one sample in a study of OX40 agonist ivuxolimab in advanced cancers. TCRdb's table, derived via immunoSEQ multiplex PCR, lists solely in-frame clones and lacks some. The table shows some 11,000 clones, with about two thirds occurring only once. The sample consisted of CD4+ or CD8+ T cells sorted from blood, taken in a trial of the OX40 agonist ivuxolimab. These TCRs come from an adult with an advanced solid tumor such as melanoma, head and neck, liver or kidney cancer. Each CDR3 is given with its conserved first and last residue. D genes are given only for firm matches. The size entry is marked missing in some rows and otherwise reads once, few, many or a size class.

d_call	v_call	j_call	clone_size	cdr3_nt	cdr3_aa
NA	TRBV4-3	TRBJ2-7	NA	TGCGCCAGCAGCCAGGGGCGGGATGTCACCTACGAGCAGTACTTC	CASSQGRDVTYEQYF
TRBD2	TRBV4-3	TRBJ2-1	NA	TGCGCCAGCAGCCAAGATCGAGCGGGAGAGCAGTTCTTC	CASSQDRAGEQFF
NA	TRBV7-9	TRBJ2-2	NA	TGTGCCAGCAGCCTACTCCCTAGGGGGACTGCTTTCGGGGGGCTGTTTTTT	CASSLLPRGTAFGGLFF
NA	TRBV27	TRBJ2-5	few	TGTGCCAGCAGTTTAGGTGGCCGCGGGACCCAGTACTTC	CASSLGGRGTQYF
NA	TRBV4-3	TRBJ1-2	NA	TGCGCCAGCAGCCAGGAAATTCAGGGTAACTATGGCTACACCTTC	CASSQEIQGNYGYTF
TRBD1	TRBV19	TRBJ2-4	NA	TGTGCCAGTAGTATACCAGCCGACAGGGGTGATGACATTCAGTACTTC	CASSIPADRGDDIQYF
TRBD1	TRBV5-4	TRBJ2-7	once	TGTGCCAGCAGCTTGTGGGACAGGGCCTACGAGCAGTACTTC	CASSLWDRAYEQYF
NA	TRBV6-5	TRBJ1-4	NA	TGTGCCAGCAGTTACACCTCGGGGGGAAAACTGTTTTTT	CASSYTSGGKLFF
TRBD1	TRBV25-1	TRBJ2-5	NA	TGTGCCAGCAGTGCCGTACAGGGGGCTGGGGAGACCCAGTACTTC	CASSAVQGAGETQYF
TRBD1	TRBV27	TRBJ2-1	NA	TGTGCCAGCAACCTACCGGGACAGGGCAGTAATGAGCAGTTCTTC	CASNLPGQGSNEQFF
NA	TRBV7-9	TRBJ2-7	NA	TGTGCCAGCAGCCCCCCCACCTGGAGCTCCTACGAGCAGTACTTC	CASSPPTWSSYEQYF
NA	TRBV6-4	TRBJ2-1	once	TGTGCCAGCAGTGACTCCACGGGACTCTATATCAATGAGCAGTTCTTC	CASSDSTGLYINEQFF
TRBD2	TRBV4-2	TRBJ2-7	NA	TGTGCCAGCAGCCAAGAACCTAGCGGCACCTCCTACGAGCAGTACTTC	CASSQEPSGTSYEQYF
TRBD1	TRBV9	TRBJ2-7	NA	TGTGCCAGCAGCGTAGCTTCGGCAGGGGGTCCAAACGAGCAGTACTTC	CASSVASAGGPNEQYF
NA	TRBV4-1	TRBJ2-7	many	TGCGCCAGCAGCCCCTCGGATGACTACGAGCAGTACTTC	CASSPSDDYEQYF
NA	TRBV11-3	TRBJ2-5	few	TGTGCCAGCAGCTTAGATGGAGTTCGGGGGTTACAAGAGACCCAGTACTTC	CASSLDGVRGLQETQYF
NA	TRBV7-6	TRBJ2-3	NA	TGTGCCAGCAATTATCCCGGAGATACGCAGTATTTT	CASNYPGDTQYF
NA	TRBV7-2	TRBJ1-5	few	TGTGCCAGCAGCTTAACCGACCATCAGCCCCAGCATTTT	CASSLTDHQPQHF
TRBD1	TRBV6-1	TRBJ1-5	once	TGTGCCAGCAGTGAACTCGGGACAGGGTTTCCCAATAAGCAGCCCCAGCATTTT	CASSELGTGFPNKQPQHF
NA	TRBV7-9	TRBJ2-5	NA	TGTGCCAGCAGCTTAGTGCGCAGTCAAGAGACCCAGTACTTC	CASSLVRSQETQYF
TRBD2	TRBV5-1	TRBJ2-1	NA	TGCGCCAGCAGCTTGGCGGGACTAGCGGGTTACAATGAGCAGTTCTTC	CASSLAGLAGYNEQFF
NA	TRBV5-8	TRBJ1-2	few	TGTGCCAGCAGCTTTGCCTTTCGGGGGCTTGATATCTATGGCTACACCTTC	CASSFAFRGLDIYGYTF
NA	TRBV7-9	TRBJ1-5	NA	TGTGCCAGCAGCTTAGGGTATCAGCCCCAGCATTTT	CASSLGYQPQHF
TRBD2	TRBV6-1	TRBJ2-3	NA	TGTGCCAGCAGGCAACCGGGACTAGGCACAGATACGCAGTATTTT	CASRQPGLGTDTQYF
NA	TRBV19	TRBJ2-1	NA	TGTGCCAGTACGGCGGGATGGGGCTATGAGCAGTTCTTC	CASTAGWGYEQFF
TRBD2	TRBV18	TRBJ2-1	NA	TGTGCCAGCTCACCACCTAGCGGGAGGGATAATGAGCAGTTCTTC	CASSPPSGRDNEQFF
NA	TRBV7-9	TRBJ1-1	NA	TGTGCCAGCAGCTCCTACCCCTCTCAAATGAACACTGAAGCTTTCTTT	CASSSYPSQMNTEAFF
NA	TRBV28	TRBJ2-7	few	TGTGCCAGCAGTTTCGGGCAGTCTACCTACGAGCAGTACTTC	CASSFGQSTYEQYF
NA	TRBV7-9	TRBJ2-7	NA	TGTGCCAGCAGCCGGGAATCCTACGAGCAGTACTTC	CASSRESYEQYF
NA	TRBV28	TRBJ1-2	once	TGTGCCAGCAGTTTTGTGGGGCCCGGCTATGGCTACACCTTC	CASSFVGPGYGYTF
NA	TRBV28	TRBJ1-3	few	TGTGCCAGCAGGGCGTGGGGCCCCGGAGGAAACACCATATATTTT	CASRAWGPGGNTIYF
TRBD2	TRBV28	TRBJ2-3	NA	TGTGCCAGCAGTTCCCTCTTGACTAGCGGGGGGACAGATACGCAGTATTTT	CASSSLLTSGGTDTQYF
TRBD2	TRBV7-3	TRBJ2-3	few	TGTGCCAGCAGCTCAGACGCGGGAGGCACAGATACGCAGTATTTT	CASSSDAGGTDTQYF
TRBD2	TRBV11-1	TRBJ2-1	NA	TGTGCCAGCAGCCCGACTAGCGGATCTTACAATGAGCAGTTCTTC	CASSPTSGSYNEQFF
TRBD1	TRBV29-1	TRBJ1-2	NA	TGCAGCGTTGGGACAGGGCTACTTAGGGCCTTC	CSVGTGLLRAF
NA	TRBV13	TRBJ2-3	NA	TGTGCCAGCAGCTTTACAGATACGCAGTATTTT	CASSFTDTQYF
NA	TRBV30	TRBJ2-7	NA	TGTGCCTGGAGTGGGCAGGGCACCTACGAGCAGTACTTC	CAWSGQGTYEQYF
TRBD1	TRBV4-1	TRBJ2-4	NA	TGCGCCAGCAGCCAAGCTACTCAGGGGGCTCTAGCCAAAAACATTCAGTACTTC	CASSQATQGALAKNIQYF
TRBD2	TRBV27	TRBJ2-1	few	TGTGCCAGCAGTACTAGCGGGAGTTACAATGAGCAGTTCTTC	CASSTSGSYNEQFF
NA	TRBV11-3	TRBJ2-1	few	TGTGCCAGCAGCTTAGATTGGGGATTGGGCCAGTTCTTC	CASSLDWGLGQFF
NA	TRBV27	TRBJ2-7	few	TGTGCCAGCAGTAAATACGAGCAGTACTTC	CASSKYEQYF
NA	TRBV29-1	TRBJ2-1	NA	TGCAGCCCTCTGGGAGGCTTGAGCTCCTACAATGAGCAGTTCTTC	CSPLGGLSSYNEQFF
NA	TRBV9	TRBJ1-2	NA	TGTGCCAGCAGTGGGTTAGATTGGGATGGCTACACCTTC	CASSGLDWDGYTF
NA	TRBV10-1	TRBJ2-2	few	TGCGCCAGCAGTCTAGGGGAGGCCGGGGAGCTGTTTTTT	CASSLGEAGELFF
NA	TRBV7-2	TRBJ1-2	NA	TGTGCCAGCAGCGGAAGGATAGACTATGGCTACACCTTC	CASSGRIDYGYTF
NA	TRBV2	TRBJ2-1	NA	TGTGCCAGCACCGGAGGAAGCAATGAGCAGTTCTTC	CASTGGSNEQFF
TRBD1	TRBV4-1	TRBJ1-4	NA	TGCGCCAGCAGCCAAGATTGGGGGACAGGGGATTTTTTGGGCGAAAAACTGTTTTTT	CASSQDWGTGDFLGEKLFF